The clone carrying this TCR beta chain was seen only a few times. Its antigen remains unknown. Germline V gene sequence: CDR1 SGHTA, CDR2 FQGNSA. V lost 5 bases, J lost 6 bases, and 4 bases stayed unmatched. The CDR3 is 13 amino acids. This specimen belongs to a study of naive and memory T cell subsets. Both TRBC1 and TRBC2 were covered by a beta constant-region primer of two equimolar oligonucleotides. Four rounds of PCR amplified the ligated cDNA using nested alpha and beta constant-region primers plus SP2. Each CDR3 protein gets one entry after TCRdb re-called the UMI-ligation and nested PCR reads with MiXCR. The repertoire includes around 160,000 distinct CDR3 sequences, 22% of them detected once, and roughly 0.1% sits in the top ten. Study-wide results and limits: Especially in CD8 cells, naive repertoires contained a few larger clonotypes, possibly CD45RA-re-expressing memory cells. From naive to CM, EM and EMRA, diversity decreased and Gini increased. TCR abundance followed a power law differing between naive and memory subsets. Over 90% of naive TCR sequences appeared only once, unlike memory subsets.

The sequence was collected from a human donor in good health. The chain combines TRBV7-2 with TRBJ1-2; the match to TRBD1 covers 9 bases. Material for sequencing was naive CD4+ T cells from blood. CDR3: CASSPGQGHGYTF. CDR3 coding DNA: TGTGCCAGCAGCCCCGGACAGGGGCATGGCTACACCTTC.